These 28 T cell receptor beta chains came from one sample sequenced in a study of CD8 T cells in Susac syndrome. Random hexamers primed reverse transcription of about 0.45 to 1 ug RNA. TCRdb used MiXCR to reprocess the immunoSEQ multiplex PCR reads, holding one entry per CDR3 protein. The sample yields some 150,000 distinct CDR3 sequences, about 94% seen once. Material: CD8+ T cells from PBMCs. The receptors stem from a human donor in good health.

V and J are TRBV27 and TRBJ1-1, with 8 positions matching TRBD1. CDR3 length equals 15 residues. The trim removed 5 bases at V and 3 bases at J, leaving 8 bases unmatched. The germline gives CDR1 MNHEY, CDR2 SMNVEV (reference sequence). CDR3 DNA sequence: TGTGCCAGCAGTCCCGCGCACAGGGGGGACACTGAAGCTTTCTTT. Translating it yields CASSPAHRGDTEAFF.

This sequence joins TRBV27 and TRBJ2-7; 10 nucleotides match TRBD2. The J segment lost 2 bases and the V segment lost 5 bases, leaving 6 bases of the junction unmatched. CDR1 MNHEY and CDR2 SMNVEV come from the germline V gene (reference sequence). The CDR3 has 15 residues. CDR3 protein: CASSPSAGGTYEQYF. The CDR3 DNA reads as TGTGCCAGCAGTCCCTCAGCGGGAGGGACCTACGAGCAGTACTTC.

The V gene is TRBV29-1, the J gene TRBJ2-1, with TRBD2 identical over 10 bases. Germline V gene data show CDR1 as SQVTM and CDR2 as ANQGSEA. This CDR3 has 13 amino acids. J lost 8 bases, V lost 6 bases, and 7 bases had no gene match. The DNA for the CDR3 is TGCAGCGTCACCGGGACTAGCGACTATGAGCAGTTCTTC. Its translation: CSVTGTSDYEQFF.

V and J are TRBV7-9 and TRBJ2-2, with D possibly TRBD2 on 7 matching bases. Between the trimmed V and J ends, which lost 3 bases and 10 bases, there was a span of 12 bases. Germline V lookup: CDR1 SEHNR, CDR2 FQNEAQ (reference sequence). The CDR3 contains 13 residues. CDR3 sequence (DNA): TGTGCCAGCAGCTTTGGCGGGGGCGCGGAGCTGTTTTTT. Amino acid sequence: CASSFGGGAELFF.

The chain has TRBV29-1 and TRBJ2-2; perhaps TRBD2 as D (6 bases). Trimming cost V 2 bases and J 0 bases, with 10 bases left between them. The CDR3 covers 15 residues. Germline lookup yields CDR1 SQVTM and CDR2 ANQGSEA. CDR3 amino acids: CSVESREANTGELFF. DNA of the CDR3: TGCAGCGTTGAATCCAGGGAGGCGAACACCGGGGAGCTGTTTTTT.

This clonotype was counted once. J is TRBJ2-5 and V is TRBV5-1; possibly TRBD1 for D (6 bases). V lost 0 bases to trimming and J lost 4 bases, with 16 bases between them. The CDR3 has 16 amino acids. CDR1 and CDR2 (germline): SGHRS, YFSETQ. CDR3 nucleotide sequence: TGCGCCAGCAGCTTGGGCGCCCTAACAGGGTTAGAGACCCAGTACTTC. Amino acid sequence: CASSLGALTGLETQYF.

This chain uses TRBV28 with TRBJ1-5; unclear D gene. The germline V gene encodes CDR1 MDHEN and CDR2 SYDVKM. V lost 3 bases, J lost 5 bases, and 17 bases lay in between. The CDR3 totals 16 residues. CDR3 in amino acids: CASSLSAGRDDQPQHF. The CDR3 DNA is TGTGCCAGCAGTTTGTCGGCAGGAAGAGATGATCAGCCCCAGCATTTT. Using reference TRBV28 and TRBJ1-5 for the parts outside the CDR3, the full variable domain is DVKVTQSSRYLVKRTGEKVFLECVQDMDHENMFWYRQDPGLGLRLIYFSYDVKMKEKGDIPEGYSVSREKKERFSLILESASTNQTSMYLCASSLSAGRDDQPQHFGDGTRLSIL.

The J gene is TRBJ2-3, the V gene TRBV14; TRBD2 aligns across 7 bases. Trimming cost V 0 bases and J 6 bases; bases outside gene matches: 6. Germline-derived CDR1 and CDR2 are SGHDN and FVKESK. The CDR3 is 15 residues long. CDR3 region: CASSQEGAGLDTQYF. The CDR3 DNA reads as TGTGCCAGCAGCCAAGAGGGAGCGGGATTGGATACGCAGTATTTT.

V gene TRBV28 combines with J gene TRBJ1-5; no clear D gene. V lost 3 bases to trimming and J lost 3 bases, with 9 bases between them. The V gene's germline CDR1 is MDHEN and CDR2 SYDVKM. The CDR3 is made up of 14 amino acids. DNA of the CDR3: TGTGCCAGCAGTTTGGAACGTTTCAATCAGCCCCAGCATTTT. Its translation is CASSLERFNQPQHF. Full variable domain (outside the CDR3, taken from reference TRBV28 and TRBJ1-5): DVKVTQSSRYLVKRTGEKVFLECVQDMDHENMFWYRQDPGLGLRLIYFSYDVKMKEKGDIPEGYSVSREKKERFSLILESASTNQTSMYLCASSLERFNQPQHFGDGTRLSIL.

The V call is TRBV30, the J call TRBJ1-5; tentatively, D is TRBD1 (6 bases). The CDR3 has 13 residues. V shed 3 bases and J shed 6 bases, with 12 bases lying between them. Per germline, CDR1 GTSNPN and CDR2 SVGIG (reference sequence). CDR3 sequence: CAWRETGAQPQHF. The DNA of the CDR3 is TGTGCCTGGAGAGAAACGGGGGCTCAGCCCCAGCATTTT.

The chain uses TRBV15 and TRBJ1-2; 8 bases are a match to TRBD1. V shed 1 base and J 5 bases; nucleotides not matched to a gene: 6. This CDR3 contains 15 residues. CDR1 and CDR2 from the germline V gene are LNHNV and YYDKDF (reference sequence). CDR3: CATSRVGYRGYGYTF. The CDR3 DNA follows: TGTGCCACCAGCAGAGTAGGATACAGGGGGTATGGCTACACCTTC.

The chain links TRBV29-1 to TRBJ2-2; D remains ambiguous. CDR3 length: 14 residues. Trimming removed 2 bases from V and 5 bases from J, with 12 bases in between. Germline V gene data show CDR1 as SQVTM and CDR2 as ANQGSEA. In DNA, the CDR3 is TGCAGCGTTGAAATAGCCTCAGAGACCGGGGAGCTGTTTTTT. As protein: CSVEIASETGELFF.

V gene TRBV20-1 combines with J gene TRBJ2-1, with 12 bases matching TRBD2. Per the germline V gene, CDR1 is DFQATT and CDR2 is SNEGSKA (reference sequence). The CDR3 sequence is 14 residues long. The CDR3 DNA reads TGCAGCTCAGGCGGACTAGCGGGGAACAATGAGCAGTTCTTC. This gives the protein CSSGGLAGNNEQFF.

V and J are TRBV27 and TRBJ1-1; D may be TRBD1 (5 bases). The germline gives CDR1 MNHEY, CDR2 SMNVEV (reference sequence). This CDR3 region has 15 residues. V was trimmed by 5 bases and J by 0 bases, leaving 13 bases between them. CDR3 region: CASSEYRNMNTEAFF. The CDR3 DNA reads as TGTGCCAGCAGTGAATACAGGAACATGAACACTGAAGCTTTCTTT.

This clonotype was recorded once. V gene TRBV29-1 combines with J gene TRBJ2-7; tentatively, D is TRBD2 (5 bases). Deletions cut 3 bases from V and 6 bases from J, with 9 bases between. Germline CDR1 reads SQVTM; CDR2 reads ANQGSEA. The CDR3 has 11 residues. The CDR3 nucleotides are TGCAGCGTTGATGAGGGTCGCGAGCAGTACTTC. Its translation: CSVDEGREQYF.

The chain combines TRBV25-1 with TRBJ2-7; 8 nucleotides line up with TRBD1. The CDR3 is 13 residues long. V lost 3 bases, J lost 2 bases, and 0 bases stayed unmatched. The germline gives CDR1 MGHDK, CDR2 SYGVNS. CDR3 nucleotide sequence: TGTGCCAGCAGTGAGACAGGGGCCTACGAGCAGTACTTC. It is translated as CASSETGAYEQYF.

This clonotype was seen only once. This chain uses TRBV20-1 with TRBJ2-7; D is ambiguous. The CDR3 contains 14 residues. CDR1 and CDR2 from the germline V gene are DFQATT and SNEGSKA (reference sequence). With 5 bases removed from V and 0 bases from J, the gap between germline ends came to 14 bases. The CDR3, as DNA: TGCAGTGCTGTTAAAAGCCCTCCCTCCTACGAGCAGTACTTC. It yields the protein CSAVKSPPSYEQYF.

The CDR3 nucleotides are TGTGCCAGCGGAACAGGGATTCTCAATGAGCAGTTCTTC. Encoded protein: CASGTGILNEQFF. The chain recombines TRBV2 with TRBJ2-1; D perhaps matches TRBD1 (6 bases). The V end was cut by 8 bases, the J end by 6 bases, with 14 bases between. CDR3 length: 13 residues. Germline CDR1 is SNHLY and CDR2 is FYNNEI.

The chain uses TRBV6-5 and TRBJ1-1; unclear D gene. CDR1 is MNHEY, CDR2 SVGAGI, per germline. The CDR3 spans 14 residues. V lost 4 bases and J lost 2, with 11 bases in between. This CDR3 is CASSSPGGNTEAFF. The CDR3 DNA reads TGTGCCAGCAGTTCTCCGGGCGGAAACACTGAAGCTTTCTTT.

The chain has TRBV18 and TRBJ2-3; 10 nucleotides agree with TRBD1. Trimming took 6 bases from V and 4 from J; bases not matched to a gene: 10. The V gene's germline CDR1 is KGHSH and CDR2 LQKENI. CDR3 length: 16 amino acids. CDR3: CASSQDRGRSADTQYF. Here the CDR3 DNA reads TGTGCCAGCTCGCAAGACAGGGGGCGGAGTGCAGATACGCAGTATTTT.

This chain connects TRBV29-1 to TRBJ1-1; no clear D gene. The germline V gene encodes CDR1 SQVTM and CDR2 ANQGSEA. This CDR3 has 12 residues. V gave up 3 bases and J gave up 5 bases, with 10 bases separating them. The CDR3 here is CSVDWDQTEAFF. CDR3 DNA sequence: TGCAGCGTTGATTGGGATCAGACTGAAGCTTTCTTT.

The chain has TRBV27 and TRBJ2-1, with D hard to call. Per germline, CDR1 MNHEY and CDR2 SMNVEV (reference sequence). The CDR3 runs 12 residues. V gave up 7 bases and J gave up 0 bases, with 4 bases separating them. Here the CDR3 DNA reads TGTGCCAGCAAGGGCTCCTACAATGAGCAGTTCTTC. Its translation is CASKGSYNEQFF.

V is TRBV7-9 and J is TRBJ2-1, with TRBD2 identical over 7 bases. The V segment lost 0 bases and the J segment 2 bases; nucleotides outside the gene matches: 4. The CDR3 has 16 amino acids. CDR1 and CDR2 from the germline V gene are SEHNR and FQNEAQ (reference sequence). CDR3 protein: CASSLASGTTYNEQFF. The CDR3, as DNA: TGTGCCAGCAGCTTAGCGTCCGGGACTACCTACAATGAGCAGTTCTTC.

V usage is TRBV4-3 and J usage is TRBJ2-1; 11 nucleotides align to TRBD1. Germline V gene lookup returns CDR1 LGHNA and CDR2 YSLEER. The trim removed 4 bases at V and 8 bases at J, leaving 4 bases unmatched. The CDR3 sequence is 14 residues long. DNA for the CDR3: TGCGCCAGCAGCCCCGGGACAGGGGGTTATGAGCAGTTCTTC. Amino acid sequence: CASSPGTGGYEQFF.

The chain couples TRBV27 to TRBJ2-1; 11 nucleotides line up with TRBD2. Losses at the gene ends were 5 bases for V and 4 bases for J; bases not matched to a gene: 7. The CDR3 sequence is 16 residues long. Germline V gives CDR1 MNHEY, CDR2 SMNVEV (reference sequence). CDR3 in DNA: TGTGCCAGCAGTGAACCGGGGACTAGCGGATACAATGAGCAGTTCTTC. Protein: CASSEPGTSGYNEQFF.

The chain carries TRBV9 and TRBJ2-7; possible D gene TRBD1, 6 bases. V lost 3 bases and J lost 6, with 10 bases in between. CDR1 is SGDLS, CDR2 YYNGEE, per germline. This CDR3 has 12 residues. CDR3 coding DNA: TGTGCCAGCAGCGGCCAAGGGGGCGAGCAGTACTTC. Translating gives CASSGQGGEQYF.

J is TRBJ2-4 and V is TRBV29-1; D assignment may be TRBD1 or TRBD2 (5 bases each). The germline V gene encodes CDR1 SQVTM and CDR2 ANQGSEA. The CDR3 is 13 amino acids. CDR3 protein: CRSIPGPSNIQYF. Here the CDR3 DNA reads TGCAGAAGTATTCCGGGACCCTCTAACATTCAGTACTTC.

The rearrangement links TRBV7-9 to TRBJ2-1; D unresolved. Germline CDR1 SEHNR, CDR2 FQNEAQ (reference sequence). Trimming pared 4 bases from V and 9 bases from J, leaving 10 bases between. This CDR3 is 12 amino acids long. Here the CDR3 DNA reads TGTGCCAGCAGCTCCCTAGAGGCTGAGCAGTTCTTC. Its translation is CASSSLEAEQFF.